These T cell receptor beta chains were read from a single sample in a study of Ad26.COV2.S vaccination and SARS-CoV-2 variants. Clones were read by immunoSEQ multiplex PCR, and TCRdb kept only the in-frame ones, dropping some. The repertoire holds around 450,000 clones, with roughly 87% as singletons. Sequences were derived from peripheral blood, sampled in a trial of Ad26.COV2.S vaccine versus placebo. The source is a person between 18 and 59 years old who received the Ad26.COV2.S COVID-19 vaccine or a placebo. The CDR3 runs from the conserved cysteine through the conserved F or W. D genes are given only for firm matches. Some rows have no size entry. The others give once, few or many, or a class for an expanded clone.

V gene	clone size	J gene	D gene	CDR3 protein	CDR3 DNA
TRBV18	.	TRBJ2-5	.	CASSPVGGLGETQYF	TGTGCCAGCTCACCCGTCGGGGGGCTAGGTGAGACCCAGTACTTC
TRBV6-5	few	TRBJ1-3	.	CASTVPTSLRNTIYF	TGTGCCAGCACTGTTCCGACCAGTCTGAGAAACACCATATATTTT
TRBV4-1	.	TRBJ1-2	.	CASSPQDYYGYTF	TGCGCCAGCAGCCCTCAGGATTACTATGGCTACACCTTC
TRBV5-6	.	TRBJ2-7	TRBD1	CASSPLGQVTYEQYF	TGTGCCAGCAGCCCCCTAGGACAGGTTACCTACGAGCAGTACTTC
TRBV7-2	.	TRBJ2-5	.	CASSLYAETQYF	TGTGCCAGCAGCTTATACGCGGAGACCCAGTACTTC
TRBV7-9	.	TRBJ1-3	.	CASSQPLDRISGNTIYF	TGTGCCAGCAGCCAACCCCTGGACCGAATCTCTGGAAACACCATATATTTT
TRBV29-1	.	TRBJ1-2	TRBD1	CSAGQGNFYGYTF	TGCAGCGCAGGACAGGGAAACTTCTATGGCTACACCTTC
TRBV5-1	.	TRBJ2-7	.	CASSPTLGGAPSYEQYF	TGCGCCAGCAGTCCGACGCTGGGGGGGGCCCCCTCCTACGAGCAGTACTTC
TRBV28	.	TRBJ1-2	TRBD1	CASSTHGQGARGYTF	TGTGCCAGCAGTACCCATGGCCAGGGGGCGCGAGGCTACACCTTC
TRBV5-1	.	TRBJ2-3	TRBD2	CASRTLAGAHTDTQYF	TGCGCCAGCAGGACTCTAGCGGGGGCTCACACAGATACGCAGTATTTT
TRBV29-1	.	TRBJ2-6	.	CSAGERNGANVLTF	TGCAGCGCCGGAGAGAGGAACGGGGCCAACGTCCTGACTTTC
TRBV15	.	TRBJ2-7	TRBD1	CATSSDRASYEQYF	TGTGCCACCAGCAGCGACAGGGCCTCCTACGAGCAGTACTTC
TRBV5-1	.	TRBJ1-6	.	CASSLGFEGSPLHF	TGCGCCAGCAGCTTGGGGTTTGAGGGCTCACCCCTCCACTTT
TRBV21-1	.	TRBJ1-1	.	CASSKSVQGLGKNTEAFF	TGTGCCAGCAGCAAAAGCGTACAGGGGTTGGGGAAGAACACTGAAGCTTTCTTT
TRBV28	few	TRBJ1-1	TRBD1	CASSSRDRVDAEAFF	TGTGCCAGCAGTTCCCGGGACAGGGTGGATGCTGAAGCTTTCTTT
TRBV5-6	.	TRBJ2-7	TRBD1	CASSPDRGFSYEQYF	TGTGCCAGCAGCCCGGACAGGGGGTTCTCCTACGAGCAGTACTTC
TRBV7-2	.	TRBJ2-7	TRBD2	CASSLDGTSGVYEQYF	TGTGCCAGCAGCTTAGACGGGACTAGCGGGGTCTACGAGCAGTACTTC
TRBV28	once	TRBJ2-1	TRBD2	CASRPRGGFYNEQFF	TGTGCCAGCAGGCCCCGGGGGGGGTTTTACAATGAGCAGTTCTTC
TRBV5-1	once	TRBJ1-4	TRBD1	CASSLTGTGEEKLFF	TGCGCCAGCAGCTTGACCGGGACAGGGGAGGAAAAACTGTTTTTT
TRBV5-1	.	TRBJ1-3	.	CASSYPGNTIYF	TGCGCCAGCAGCTATCCTGGAAACACCATATATTTT
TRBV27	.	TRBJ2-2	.	CASSLARGGGELFF	TGTGCCAGCAGTTTAGCCAGGGGCGGAGGGGAGCTGTTTTTT
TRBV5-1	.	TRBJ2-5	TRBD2	CASSLREGETQYF	TGCGCCAGCAGCTTACGGGAGGGTGAGACCCAGTACTTC
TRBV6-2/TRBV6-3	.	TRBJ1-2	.	CASSYSSAWGNGYTF	TGTGCCAGCAGTTACTCGTCAGCTTGGGGGAATGGCTACACCTTC
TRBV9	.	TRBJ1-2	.	CASSVAGGNYGYTF	TGTGCCAGCAGCGTAGCTGGGGGAAACTATGGCTACACCTTC
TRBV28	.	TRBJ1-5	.	CASSFGNQPQHF	TGTGCCAGCAGTTTCGGCAATCAGCCCCAGCATTTT
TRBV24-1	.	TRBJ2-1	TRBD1	CATSDPTRDSLNEQFF	TGTGCCACCAGTGATCCGACCCGGGACAGTTTAAATGAGCAGTTCTTC
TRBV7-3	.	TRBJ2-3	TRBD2	CASSLTAGGRLDTQYF	TGTGCCAGCAGCTTAACAGCGGGGGGCCGCCTCGATACGCAGTATTTT
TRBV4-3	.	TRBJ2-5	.	CASSQAGSNEETQYF	TGCGCCAGCAGCCAAGCGGGCAGTAACGAAGAGACCCAGTACTTC
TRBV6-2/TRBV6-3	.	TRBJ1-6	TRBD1	CASSYSAGQADYNSPLHF	TGTGCCAGCAGTTACTCGGCGGGACAGGCGGATTATAATTCACCCCTCCACTTT
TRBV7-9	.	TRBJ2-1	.	CASSSRINEQFF	TGTGCCAGCAGCTCCCGGATCAATGAGCAGTTCTTC
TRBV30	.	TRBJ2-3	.	CAWTRGTDTQYF	TGTGCCTGGACTAGAGGTACAGATACGCAGTATTTT
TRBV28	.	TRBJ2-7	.	CASRGEAYEQYF	TGTGCCAGCAGGGGGGAGGCCTACGAGCAGTACTTC
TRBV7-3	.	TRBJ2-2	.	CASSLLNTGELFF	TGTGCCAGCAGCTTATTAAACACCGGGGAGCTGTTTTTT
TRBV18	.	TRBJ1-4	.	CASTKDRSATNEKLFF	TGTGCCAGCACCAAGGACAGATCTGCAACTAATGAAAAACTGTTTTTT
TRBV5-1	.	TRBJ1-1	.	CASSFSGMNTEAFF	TGCGCCAGCAGCTTCTCAGGAATGAACACTGAAGCTTTCTTT
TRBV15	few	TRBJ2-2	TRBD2	CATSRGGLAGGQRELFF	TGTGCCACCAGCAGAGGAGGACTAGCGGGAGGGCAGAGGGAGCTGTTTTTT
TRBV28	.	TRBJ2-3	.	CASRAEVDTQYF	TGTGCCAGCAGGGCTGAGGTGGATACGCAGTATTTT
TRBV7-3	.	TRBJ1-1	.	CASSWDMNTEAFF	TGTGCCAGCAGCTGGGACATGAACACTGAAGCTTTCTTT
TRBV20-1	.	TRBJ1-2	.	CSASRTYGYTF	TGCAGTGCTAGCAGAACCTATGGCTACACCTTC
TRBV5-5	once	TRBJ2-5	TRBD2	CASSLAPGLDEETQYF	TGTGCCAGCAGCTTGGCCCCTGGACTAGACGAAGAGACCCAGTACTTC
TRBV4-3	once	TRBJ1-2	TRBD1	CASSQETGFGYTF	TGCGCCAGCAGCCAAGAGACAGGGTTTGGCTACACCTTC
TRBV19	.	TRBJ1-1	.	CASSQLGPGRGPEAFF	TGTGCCAGTAGTCAATTAGGGCCGGGGCGAGGTCCTGAAGCTTTCTTT
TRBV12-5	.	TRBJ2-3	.	CASGQGVDTQYF	TGTGCTAGTGGTCAGGGTGTAGATACGCAGTATTTT
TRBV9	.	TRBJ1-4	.	CASSVDGYPEKLFF	TGTGCCAGCAGCGTAGATGGATACCCTGAAAAACTGTTTTTT
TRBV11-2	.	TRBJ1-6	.	CASTSGSRVLNSPLHF	TGTGCCAGCACCTCAGGGTCTCGGGTGTTAAATTCACCCCTCCACTTT
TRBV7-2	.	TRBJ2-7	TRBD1	CASSLGGGTGFPEQYF	TGTGCCAGCAGCTTAGGAGGGGGGACAGGGTTCCCCGAGCAGTACTTC
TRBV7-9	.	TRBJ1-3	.	CASSPRAVAEASGNTIYF	TGTGCCAGCAGCCCTAGGGCGGTTGCCGAAGCCTCTGGAAACACCATATATTTT
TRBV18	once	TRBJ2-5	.	CASSPSHYETQYF	TGTGCCAGCTCACCTTCACATTATGAGACCCAGTACTTC
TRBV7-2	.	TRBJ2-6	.	CASSLGGVGANVLTF	TGTGCCAGCAGCTTAGGCGGGGTTGGGGCCAACGTCCTGACTTTC
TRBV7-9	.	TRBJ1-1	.	CASRWGAGRGNTEAFF	TGTGCCAGCAGGTGGGGAGCTGGCAGGGGGAACACTGAAGCTTTCTTT
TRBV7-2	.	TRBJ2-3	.	CASSPSGHRADTQYF	TGTGCCAGCAGCCCATCCGGGCACAGGGCAGATACGCAGTATTTT
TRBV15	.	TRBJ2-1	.	CATSRGGAGSRSGQFF	TGTGCCACCAGCAGAGGTGGGGCGGGGTCCCGGTCAGGGCAGTTCTTC
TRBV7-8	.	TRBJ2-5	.	CASRRGIQETQYF	TGTGCCAGCAGACGGGGAATTCAAGAGACCCAGTACTTC
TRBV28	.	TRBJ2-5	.	CASSSSGTYMETQYF	TGTGCCAGCAGTTCCTCCGGGACATACATGGAGACCCAGTACTTC
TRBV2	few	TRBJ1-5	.	CASSDGQPSNQPQHF	TGTGCCAGCAGTGATGGACAGCCTAGCAATCAGCCCCAGCATTTT
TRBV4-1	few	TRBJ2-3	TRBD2	CASSQGVAGGSDTQYF	TGCGCCAGCAGCCAAGGCGTAGCGGGAGGTTCAGATACGCAGTATTTT
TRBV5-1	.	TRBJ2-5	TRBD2	CASSSGLRGGRETQYF	TGCGCCAGCAGCTCCGGACTTCGGGGGGGCCGGGAGACCCAGTACTTC
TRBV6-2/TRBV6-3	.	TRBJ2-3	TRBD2	CASSYSIPGLAGGPRYTQYF	TGTGCCAGCAGTTACTCGATTCCCGGACTAGCGGGAGGGCCACGGTATACGCAGTATTTT
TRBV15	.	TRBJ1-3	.	CATSRDIVSTGNTIYF	TGTGCCACCAGCAGAGATATTGTATCGACTGGAAACACCATATATTTT